Sequencing of this T cell receptor beta chain was carried out in a study of blood T cell repertoires in COVID-19. The assay was immunoSEQ multiplex PCR, and TCRdb's table has in-frame clones only and misses some. The sample holds just under 350,000 clones; under 95% are singletons and the top ten take about 3.5%. There are 13 residues in the CDR3. V lost 2 bases and J lost 4, with 9 bases in between. Germline-derived CDR1 and CDR2 are SGHDT and YYEEEE. The receptor was isolated from a woman aged 18 to 35 who had recovered from COVID-19. Sequencing was carried out using peripheral blood. The chain combines TRBV5-6 with TRBJ1-2; D may be TRBD1 (6 bases). As DNA, the CDR3 is TGTGCCAGCAGCTTCCAGGGGATCTATGGCTACACCTTC. It codes for CASSFQGIYGYTF.